The 8 T cell receptor beta chains in this list originate from one sample, sequenced in a study of T cells after yellow fever vaccination. MiXCR was run by TCRdb on the 5' RACE reads, yielding one entry per CDR3 protein. The table includes about 320,000 distinct CDR3 sequences, around 13% detected once. This specimen was CD4+ T cells sorted from PBMCs, taken 15 days after the yellow fever booster vaccination. The receptors derive from a young man who received the YFV17D yellow fever vaccine.

J is TRBJ1-1 and V is TRBV3-1; D remains ambiguous. Germline-derived CDR1 and CDR2 are LGHDT and YNNKEL (reference sequence). The V gene lost 5 bases and the J gene lost 2 bases, with 9 bases spanning the gap. This CDR3 region has 13 residues. Written as DNA, the CDR3 is TGTGCCAGCAGCGAATGGATAAACACTGAAGCTTTCTTT. Translating it yields CASSEWINTEAFF. Complete variable domain (other parts from reference TRBV3-1 and TRBJ1-1): DTAVSQTPKYLVTQMGNDKSIKCEQNLGHDTMYWYKQDSKKFLKIMFSYNNKELIINETVPNRFSPKSPDKAHLNLHINSLELGDSAVYFCASSEWINTEAFFGQGTRLTVV.

This clonotype was found a few times. This chain connects TRBV4-2 to TRBJ2-7, with 15 bases that match TRBD2. The germline gives CDR1 LGHNA, CDR2 YNFKEQ. V dropped 4 bases and J dropped 7; count of bases not matched to a gene: 5. This CDR3 is built from 15 residues. CDR3 nucleotide sequence: TGTGCCAGCAGCCCCTTCGGGACTAGCGGGGGGGAGCAGTACTTC. Its translation is CASSPFGTSGGEQYF.

The table lists this clonotype with a few counts. This chain joins TRBV28 and TRBJ1-6; D uncertain. The germline V and J ends were trimmed by 3 bases and 8 bases, with 5 bases remaining between them. CDR3 length equals 12 residues. Germline V lookup: CDR1 MDHEN, CDR2 SYDVKM. CDR3 sequence: CASSFTDSPLHF. The CDR3 region has the DNA TGTGCCAGCAGTTTTACAGATTCACCCCTCCACTTT.

This clonotype was found a few times. The chain couples TRBV28 to TRBJ1-1, with D perhaps TRBD1 (6 bases). Germline V lookup: CDR1 MDHEN, CDR2 SYDVKM. The CDR3 is made up of 14 amino acids. V shed 6 bases and J shed 3 bases, with 14 bases lying between them. This CDR3 reads CASSHGGKDTEAFF. CDR3 in DNA: TGTGCCAGCAGCCACGGGGGCAAGGACACTGAAGCTTTCTTT.

This clonotype occurred a few times. The rearrangement joins TRBV10-3 to TRBJ2-7; 8 positions match TRBD2. The germline V gene has CDR1 ENHRY and CDR2 SYGVKD. V shed 1 base and J 3 bases; nucleotides not matched to a gene: 5. This CDR3 is built from 15 residues. CDR3 sequence (DNA): TGTGCCATCAGTGAGTTGGCGGGGGGTAACTACGAGCAGTACTTC. Translation gives CAISELAGGNYEQYF.

The V and J genes are TRBV7-2 and TRBJ2-5, with 11 bases fitting TRBD2. In germline, CDR1 is SGHTA, CDR2 FQGNSA. This CDR3 has 16 amino acids. The trim removed 0 bases at V and 5 bases at J, leaving 5 bases unmatched. CDR3 in DNA: TGTGCCAGCAGCTTAGCTAGCGGGGGGGCCATGGAGACCCAGTACTTC. Its translation is CASSLASGGAMETQYF.

V and J are TRBV11-2 and TRBJ2-7; TRBD1 matches 8 bases. CDR3 length: 15 amino acids. The V segment lost 0 bases and the J segment 2 bases; nucleotides outside the gene matches: 3. The germline V gene has CDR1 SGHAT and CDR2 FQNNGV. The CDR3: CASSLDAGGPYEQYF. CDR3 in DNA: TGTGCCAGCAGCTTAGATGCAGGGGGCCCCTACGAGCAGTACTTC. The variable domain in full, completed from reference TRBV11-2 and TRBJ2-7, reads EAGVAQSPRYKIIEKRQSVAFWCNPISGHATLYWYQQILGQGPKLLIQFQNNGVVDDSQLPKDRFSAERLKGVDSTLKIQPAKLEDSAVYLCASSLDAGGPYEQYFGPGTRLTVT.

The sample holds many counts of this clonotype. The chain couples TRBV27 to TRBJ2-3, with TRBD2 identical over 8 bases. The V and J ends lost 5 bases and 3 bases, in that order; junction bases with no gene match: 4. This CDR3 region has 14 residues. Germline V lookup: CDR1 MNHEY, CDR2 SMNVEV (reference sequence). The CDR3 here is CASSNGGETDTQYF. In DNA form, the CDR3 reads TGTGCCAGCAGTAACGGGGGGGAGACAGATACGCAGTATTTT.